This T cell receptor beta chain was observed in a study of shared clonotypes between healthy human individuals. Overall study findings and caveats: Only blood was sampled, and tissue TCR repertoires likely differ from blood ones.

Positively selected for CCR7, the CD45RO-negative cells used as naive CD8 cells excluded terminally differentiated effector memory CD45RA+ cells. Sequencing was performed with immunoSEQ multiplex PCR; in TCRdb, only in-frame clones are kept and a portion is missing. The table lists approximately 2,000,000 clones, roughly 95% of them singletons. A word on this clone: Its antigen is undetermined.

Germline V gene data show CDR1 as MDHEN and CDR2 as SYDVKM. The CDR3 contains 15 residues. The J segment lost 4 bases and the V segment lost 2 bases, leaving 7 bases of the junction unmatched. The sample consisted of naive CD8+ T cells from PBMCs. This chain uses TRBV28 with TRBJ1-2; 7 bases line up with TRBD1. The origin of this receptor is a young man in good health. Some clones in this sample may be carry-over from other donors' samples. The CDR3 DNA reads TGTGCCAGCAGTTTAGTTTACAGGGGCGGCTATGGCTACACCTTC. Protein product: CASSLVYRGGYGYTF.